This TCR beta chain was identified in a study of shared clonotypes between healthy human individuals. This clone was detected a few times. The antigen is not known. Every donor was a Caucasian adult from Nashville, Tennessee. Methods used by the authors: Filtering of immunoSEQ junctional sequences could not match full-length read filtering. This table comes from immunoSEQ multiplex PCR, and its TCRdb copy is limited to in-frame clones, with some not included. V and J calls plus clone size are reproduced from that table; the DNA served to infer D and trimming. The sample carries about half a million clones, about 78% recorded once. Germline V gene data show CDR1 as MDHEN and CDR2 as SYDVKM. CDR3 length equals 11 residues. V was clipped by 5 bases and J by 9 bases, with 7 bases between them. Study-wide results and caveats: Sampling covered nothing but blood. Tissue TCR repertoires likely differ from those found in blood.

This TCR derives from a woman aged 40-49 years in good health. Some clones in this sample may be carry-over from other donors' samples. The specimen was PBMCs. The V gene is TRBV28, the J gene TRBJ2-2; D remains unclear. The CDR3 sequence is CASSTPRELFF. The CDR3 coding sequence is TGTGCCAGCAGTACCCCTAGGGAGCTGTTTTTT. Complete variable domain (other parts from reference TRBV28 and TRBJ2-2): DVKVTQSSRYLVKRTGEKVFLECVQDMDHENMFWYRQDPGLGLRLIYFSYDVKMKEKGDIPEGYSVSREKKERFSLILESASTNQTSMYLCASSTPRELFFGEGSRLTVL.